This is a list of T cell receptor beta chains from one sample in a study of blood T cell repertoires in COVID-19. The method was immunoSEQ multiplex PCR; TCRdb's version includes in-frame clones alone and lacks a portion of them. The table shows hundreds of thousands of clones, with about nine tenths occurring only once. Specimen: peripheral blood. These receptors were taken from a woman in her 30s with COVID-19, enrolled during active disease. Both conserved end residues are part of each CDR3. The order of the fields is V gene, CDR3 length, J gene, clone size, D gene, CDR3 DNA, CDR3 protein. D genes are given only for firm matches. Size values are once, few and many counts, or a class for expanded clones, and some rows have none.

TRBV7-2	14	TRBJ2-7	-	-	TGTGCCAGCAGCTTATATGGGACACAATACGAGCAGTACTTC	CASSLYGTQYEQYF
TRBV28	17	TRBJ1-5	-	TRBD1	TGTGCCAGCAGCCCGGACAGGGCTGCTTATAGCAATCAGCCCCAGCATTTT	CASSPDRAAYSNQPQHF
TRBV5-1	15	TRBJ1-1	-	-	TGCGCCAGCAGCTTTGCACGGGGTTTAGGCACTGAAGCTTTCTTT	CASSFARGLGTEAFF
TRBV14	15	TRBJ1-6	-	TRBD1	TGTGCCAGCAGCAGACTTCAGGGGGCGAAATCACCCCTCCACTTT	CASSRLQGAKSPLHF
TRBV11-2	19	TRBJ2-2	-	TRBD2	TGTGCCAGCAGCTTAAGGGGGACTGGCGGGAGGGCGTACACCGGGGAGCTGTTTTTT	CASSLRGTGGRAYTGELFF
TRBV28	18	TRBJ2-6	-	-	TGTGCCAGCAGTTTGCTTCGGGACACCTTATCTGGGGCCAACGTCCTGACTTTC	CASSLLRDTLSGANVLTF
TRBV29-1	15	TRBJ2-7	-	TRBD2	TGCAGCGTTTCTACGACTAGCGGGAGTTTGGGGGAGCAGTACTTC	CSVSTTSGSLGEQYF
TRBV19	14	TRBJ1-4	once	TRBD1	TGTGCCAGTACCCGGACAGGGGGCAGCGAAAAACTGTTTTTT	CASTRTGGSEKLFF
TRBV5-1	14	TRBJ1-6	-	-	TGCGCCAGCAGCTTGGGGTCAGGGGAATCACCCCTCCACTTT	CASSLGSGESPLHF
TRBV7-9	15	TRBJ2-6	-	-	TGTGCCAGCAGTTTTACAGGGATTGGGGCCAACGTCCTGACTTTC	CASSFTGIGANVLTF
TRBV4-3	15	TRBJ2-5	-	-	TGCGCCAGCAGCCAAGATAGAGGGGGCCAAGAGACCCAGTACTTC	CASSQDRGGQETQYF
TRBV7-3	14	TRBJ2-2	-	-	TGTGCCAGCAGCTTATTGAGAAACACCGGGGAGCTGTTTTTT	CASSLLRNTGELFF
TRBV11-2	13	TRBJ1-1	-	-	TGTGCCAGCAGCCGGGGGGGAAACACTGAAGCTTTCTTT	CASSRGGNTEAFF
TRBV18	13	TRBJ2-5	-	-	TGTGCCAGCTCCCTTACGACGCGGGAGACCCAGTACTTC	CASSLTTRETQYF
TRBV3-1/TRBV3-2	15	TRBJ2-1	-	TRBD2	TGTGCCAGCAGCCGTTCAGCGGGAGCTAGCCATGAGCAGTTCTTC	CASSRSAGASHEQFF
TRBV9	15	TRBJ1-1	-	-	TGTGCCAGCAGCGTAGCCGACAGTTCGAACACTGAAGCTTTCTTT	CASSVADSSNTEAFF
TRBV7-2	16	TRBJ2-3	once	TRBD2	TGTGCCAGCAGCTTATTAGCGGGGGATACACAATATACGCAGTATTTT	CASSLLAGDTQYTQYF
TRBV28	15	TRBJ1-5	-	-	TGTGCCAGCAGTCCCGGGGGGTATAGCAATCAGCCCCAGCATTTT	CASSPGGYSNQPQHF
TRBV15	16	TRBJ2-4	-	TRBD1	TGTGCCACCAGCCCTGGGGGGGACAGGGGGCACAACATTCAGTACTTC	CATSPGGDRGHNIQYF
TRBV10-3	13	TRBJ1-1	-	TRBD1	TGTGCCATCAACAGGGGGCTAAACACTGAAGCTTTCTTT	CAINRGLNTEAFF
TRBV6-6	13	TRBJ1-2	-	TRBD1	TGTGCCAGCAGCAAACCGACAGGGGTAGGCTACACCTTC	CASSKPTGVGYTF
TRBV7-2	15	TRBJ2-3	-	TRBD2	TGTGCCAGCAGCGAGAGCGGGATTTCGACAGATACGCAGTATTTT	CASSESGISTDTQYF
TRBV5-1	16	TRBJ1-6	once	-	TGCGCCAGCAGCTTGGCCGGGAATAAGAAGGCTTCACCCCTCCACTTT	CASSLAGNKKASPLHF
TRBV7-2	13	TRBJ1-6	-	-	TGTGCCAGCAGCGAGGCCGTGGGGGGACCCCTCCACTTT	CASSEAVGGPLHF
TRBV9	14	TRBJ2-5	-	-	TGTGCCAGCAGCGTAGGGGTAGGGGTAGAGACCCAGTACTTC	CASSVGVGVETQYF
TRBV19	15	TRBJ2-2	-	TRBD2	TGTGCCAGTAGTATCCTAGCGGGAGAGGGCGGGGAGCTGTTTTTT	CASSILAGEGGELFF
TRBV6-2/TRBV6-3	12	TRBJ2-1	-	-	TGTGCCAGCAGTCGACTTAACGGGGAGCAGTTCTTC	CASSRLNGEQFF